This TCR beta chain is from a study of T cell repertoires in cytomegalovirus infection. Study-wide background: In the study, CMV epitopes included recently identified HLA-C-restricted and well-studied HLA-B-restricted ones. Indicated by public TCR beta signatures were CMV infection and matching HLA type.

Findings and limits, study-wide: Across the ex vivo response, the dominant clonotypes were HLA-C-restricted CMV-specific TCR beta clonotypes. CMV carriers with the relevant HLA were identified by cumulative public TCR beta family frequency.

Remarks on this clonotype: The antigen remains undetermined.

The germline gives CDR1 SGHVS, CDR2 FNYEAQ. This CDR3 region has 16 residues. V lost 0 bases and J 4 bases, leaving 10 bases between the germline ends. Each CDR3 protein is one row after TCRdb ran MiXCR on the reads. The sample has 830,000 or so distinct CDR3 sequences, approximately 29% seen once. The TCR sequence derives from a human donor in good health (CMV status not recorded). Some clones in this sample may be carry-over from other donors' samples. The sample in question was cultured CD8+ T cells from PBMCs, obtained from culture after CMV antigen stimulation. The chain is built from TRBV7-6 and TRBJ2-6, with D perhaps given as TRBD1 or TRBD2 (5 bases each). CDR3 DNA sequence: TGTGCCAGCAGCTTAGCGTGGGGGTCCGGGGCCAACGTCCTGACTTTC. It specifies CASSLAWGSGANVLTF. Together with reference TRBV7-6 and TRBJ2-6, the CDR3 gives the full variable domain: GAGVSQSPRYKVTKRGQDVALRCDPISGHVSLYWYRQALGQGPEFLTYFNYEAQQDKSGLPNDRFSAERPEGSISTLTIQRTEQRDSAMYRCASSLAWGSGANVLTFGAGSRLTVL.